The 24 T cell receptor beta chains presented below share a single source sample, sequenced in a study of blood T cell repertoires in COVID-19. The method was immunoSEQ multiplex PCR; TCRdb's version includes in-frame clones alone and lacks a portion of them. This sample has tens of thousands of clones, with around 68% found just once. Sequenced: peripheral blood. The receptors shown here come from a woman in her 70s with acute or convalescent COVID-19.

The chain has TRBV29-1 and TRBJ2-3; a weak D match, TRBD2 (5 bases). CDR3 length equals 11 residues. V lost 4 bases and J lost 5, with 7 bases in between. CDR1 SQVTM and CDR2 ANQGSEA come from the germline V gene. CDR3 in amino acids: CSVGAGDTQYF. The CDR3 region has the DNA TGCAGCGTTGGGGCGGGAGATACGCAGTATTTT.

This clone appeared a few times. The chain couples TRBV10-2 to TRBJ2-7; D ambiguous. Per the germline V gene, CDR1 is WSHSY and CDR2 is SAAADI. V was trimmed by 0 bases and J by 0 bases, leaving 6 bases between them. CDR3 length equals 14 residues. The DNA for the CDR3 is TGCGCCAGCAGTGAGTCTGTCAGCTCCTACGAGCAGTACTTC. Translating gives CASSESVSSYEQYF.

This clone was seen a single time. CDR3 residues: CASSYSGQDFSGANVLTF. The DNA of the CDR3 is TGTGCCAGCAGTTACTCGGGACAGGATTTCTCTGGGGCCAACGTCCTGACTTTC. The J gene is TRBJ2-6, the V gene TRBV6-2 or TRBV6-3, with TRBD1 matching over 8 bases. V shed 0 bases, J shed 0 bases, and the junction held 4 bases outside the gene matches. The CDR3 runs to 18 residues. CDR1 and CDR2 (germline): MNHEY, SVGEGT.

This clone was seen at least ten times. This chain connects TRBV2 to TRBJ2-7; no reliable D call. V lost 3 bases, J lost 6 bases, and 15 bases lay in between. Per germline, CDR1 SNHLY and CDR2 FYNNEI. CDR3 size: 14 residues. Written as DNA, the CDR3 is TGTGCCAGCAGTGATCTGGTAAGAGATGGCGAGCAGTACTTC. Protein product: CASSDLVRDGEQYF.

V is TRBV7-3 and J is TRBJ2-2; 7 positions match TRBD2. V lost 2 bases to trimming and J lost 5 bases; unmatched junction nucleotides: 8. CDR3 length equals 16 residues. Per the germline V gene, CDR1 is SGHTA and CDR2 is FQGTGA. CDR3 DNA: TGTGCCAGCAGCTTATCTCCGGGGGGATGGACCGGGGAGCTGTTTTTT. This codes for CASSLSPGGWTGELFF.

This clone came up once. The chain is built from TRBV18 and TRBJ2-5; 8 bases match TRBD2. J lost 4 bases, V lost 4 bases, and 11 bases had no gene match. The CDR3 is 16 amino acids. CDR1 and CDR2 (germline): KGHSH, LQKENI. CDR3 loop: CASSQNSGRGGETQYF. The CDR3 coding sequence is TGTGCCAGCTCACAAAACAGCGGGAGAGGAGGAGAGACCCAGTACTTC.

The V call is TRBV2, the J call TRBJ2-5, with D maybe TRBD1 (6 bases). V gave up 1 base and J gave up 5 bases, with 14 bases separating them. There are 15 residues in the CDR3. The germline V gene encodes CDR1 SNHLY and CDR2 FYNNEI. Written as DNA, the CDR3 is TGTGCCAGCAGTGAAGAGGGCAGGGGATGGGAGACCCAGTACTTC. This encodes CASSEEGRGWETQYF.

V and J are TRBV29-1 and TRBJ2-1; no reliable D call. The CDR3 covers 13 residues. The V end lost 7 bases, the J end lost 0 bases, and 10 bases lay between the germline ends. Germline assignment: CDR1 SQVTM and CDR2 ANQGSEA. The CDR3 DNA reads as TGCAGCGCGGCGGAGAGCTCCTACAATGAGCAGTTCTTC. Encoded protein: CSAAESSYNEQFF.

The chain links TRBV7-2 to TRBJ2-1, with 11 bases lining up with TRBD2. The germline CDR1 and CDR2 sequences are SGHTA and FQGNSA. The CDR3 has 15 amino acids. The V segment lost 5 bases and the J segment 7 bases; nucleotides outside the gene matches: 7. CDR3: CASSLIAGGRNEQFF. The DNA of the CDR3 is TGTGCCAGCAGCCTCATAGCGGGGGGGCGGAATGAGCAGTTCTTC.

The J gene is TRBJ2-2, the V gene TRBV7-3, with 7 positions matching TRBD1. In germline, CDR1 is SGHTA, CDR2 FQGTGA. The trim removed 5 bases at V and 0 bases at J, leaving 3 bases unmatched. This CDR3 comprises 15 residues. The CDR3 is CASSPDRTNTGELFF. CDR3 DNA: TGTGCCAGCAGCCCGGACAGGACGAACACCGGGGAGCTGTTTTTT.

The chain joins TRBV6-5 to TRBJ1-1; possible D gene TRBD1, 5 bases. The CDR3 is made up of 15 amino acids. The V end was cut by 0 bases, the J end by 6 bases, with 14 bases between. Germline V lookup: CDR1 MNHEY, CDR2 SVGAGI. CDR3: CASSYSMERGAEAFF. CDR3 sequence (DNA): TGTGCCAGCAGTTACTCGATGGAAAGGGGCGCTGAAGCTTTCTTT.

CDR3 protein: CASSLRGQVSSYNEQFF. In DNA, the CDR3 is TGTGCCAGCAGTTTAAGGGGGCAGGTTAGCTCCTACAATGAGCAGTTCTTC. The V gene is TRBV28, the J gene TRBJ2-1; 7 nucleotides align to TRBD1. Trimming took 2 bases from V and 0 from J; bases not matched to a gene: 7. Germline V gene data show CDR1 as MDHEN and CDR2 as SYDVKM. The CDR3 is 17 amino acids.

The V call is TRBV7-9, the J call TRBJ1-2; 8 bases are a match to TRBD1. The length of the CDR3 is 12 residues. The trim removed 8 bases at V and 9 bases at J, leaving 8 bases unmatched. Germline V gene sequence: CDR1 SEHNR, CDR2 FQNEAQ (reference sequence). The CDR3 nucleotides read TGTGCCAGCGGGAGACAGGGGCGACGCTACACCTTC. As protein: CASGRQGRRYTF.

This chain joins TRBV28 and TRBJ1-3; D is unclear. Trimming removed 8 bases at V and 4 bases at J, with 15 bases between. This CDR3 is 14 amino acids long. Germline CDR1 is MDHEN and CDR2 is SYDVKM. CDR3 region: CASLQSRSGNTIYF. The CDR3 nucleotides read TGTGCCAGCCTCCAAAGCCGGTCGGGAAACACCATATATTTT.

This clone was seen more than once but under ten times. V and J are TRBV7-9 and TRBJ2-3; the D is unclear. V was shortened by 5 bases and J by 3 bases, with 18 bases between the two germline ends. The CDR3 length is 16 residues. The germline gives CDR1 SEHNR, CDR2 FQNEAQ (reference sequence). The CDR3 sequence: CASSLPFRSRTDTQYF. DNA of the CDR3: TGTGCCAGCAGCCTCCCGTTCCGAAGTAGAACAGATACGCAGTATTTT.

This clone was counted many times. The chain employs TRBV19 and TRBJ1-6, with no clear D. This CDR3 spans 15 amino acids. The germline V gene encodes CDR1 LNHDA and CDR2 SQIVND (reference sequence). Trimming pared 6 bases from V and 7 bases from J, leaving 16 bases between. CDR3 sequence reads: CASSVYSTSNSPLHF. Written as DNA, the CDR3 is TGTGCCAGTAGCGTATACTCGACTTCAAATTCACCCCTCCACTTT.

The chain links TRBV11-1 to TRBJ1-1; TRBD1 agrees at 9 bases. Germline loops: CDR1 SGHAT, CDR2 FQDESV (reference sequence). The CDR3 is 17 residues long. The ends lost 0 bases at V and 2 bases at J; junction bases unmatched: 7. The CDR3 DNA reads as TGTGCCAGCAGCTTAGCCCCGGGACAGGGTGGAAACACTGAAGCTTTCTTT. Translation gives CASSLAPGQGGNTEAFF.

In this sample, this clone turned up once. The CDR3, as DNA: TGTGCCAGCAGTTCCTGGACAGGATCTACCAATGAGCAGTTCTTC. It specifies CASSSWTGSTNEQFF. V is TRBV6-5 and J is TRBJ2-1; TRBD1 matches at 7 bases. Germline V gene lookup returns CDR1 MNHEY and CDR2 SVGAGI. The junction had 9 bases not matched to a gene; V was cut back by 4 bases and J by 6 bases. This CDR3 contains 15 residues.

This clone was detected only a few times. The chain has TRBV24-1 and TRBJ1-2, with 9 nucleotides matching TRBD1. The V and J ends lost 7 bases and 7 bases, in that order; junction bases with no gene match: 15. Germline loops: CDR1 KGHDR, CDR2 SFDVKD. This CDR3 has 16 amino acids. CDR3 loop: CATRVSGTGYRGGYTF. CDR3 nucleotides: TGTGCCACCAGGGTCTCCGGGACAGGGTATAGGGGTGGCTACACCTTC.

The chain is built from TRBV2 and TRBJ2-3, with 10 bases fitting TRBD1. V gave up 8 bases and J gave up 2 bases; unmatched junction bases: 1. The V gene's germline CDR1 is SNHLY and CDR2 FYNNEI. The CDR3 loop spans 13 amino acids. CDR3 loop: CASGTGVTDTQYF. DNA of the CDR3: TGTGCCAGCGGGACAGGGGTCACAGATACGCAGTATTTT.

The rearrangement uses TRBV4-1 and TRBJ2-1; possibly TRBD2 for D (6 bases). Germline-derived CDR1 and CDR2 are MGHRA and YSYEKL. This CDR3 spans 16 amino acids. V shed 1 base and J shed 0 bases, with 10 bases lying between them. The CDR3 DNA sequence: TGCGCCAGCAGCCAAGGTCCGGGGGACTCCTACAATGAGCAGTTCTTC. As protein: CASSQGPGDSYNEQFF.

DNA of the CDR3: TGTGCCAGCTCCACCCAGCGGGGGGAGAACACCGGGGAGCTGTTTTTT. It is translated as CASSTQRGENTGELFF. The J gene is TRBJ2-2, the V gene TRBV18; TRBD2 matches at 9 bases. There are 16 residues in the CDR3. Unmatched junction bases numbered 6, after V lost 6 bases and J lost 1 base. The germline gives CDR1 KGHSH, CDR2 LQKENI.

This chain links TRBV5-1 with TRBJ2-5; 14 positions agree with TRBD2. This CDR3 has 15 residues. V was clipped by 4 bases and J by 1 base; unmatched bases: 0. CDR1 SGHRS and CDR2 YFSETQ come from the germline V gene. CDR3 protein: CASSGLAGGQETQYF. DNA for the CDR3: TGCGCCAGCAGCGGACTAGCGGGGGGCCAAGAGACCCAGTACTTC.

V is TRBV7-8 and J is TRBJ1-1; D not certain. Germline values: CDR1 SGHVS, CDR2 FQNEAQ. The length of the CDR3 is 15 residues. Trimming took 1 base from V and 0 from J, leaving 9 bases between them. The CDR3 DNA reads TGTGCCAGCAGCTTAGACGGGATTATGAACACTGAAGCTTTCTTT. Its protein is CASSLDGIMNTEAFF.